The 21 T cell receptor beta chains below were found in one sample sequenced in a study of prognosis after radiotherapy for stage I lung cancer. Genomic DNA was subjected to two-round multiplex PCR for amplification of TCR beta CDR3. It was primers specific to each TRBV and TRBJ gene that first-round PCR used. TCRdb independently ran MiXCR on the multiplex PCR reads; one entry per CDR3 protein. Of about 15,000 distinct CDR3 sequences in the sample, less than 40% are singletons; the top ten hold approximately 23%. The material sequenced was PBMCs, taken before or after stereotactic body radiation therapy (not recorded which). The receptors stem from a donor at least 50 years old with non-small cell lung cancer.

Worth noting for this clonotype: With only one base between it and a far larger clone, this is likely a read error. The chain joins TRBV6-2 or TRBV6-3 to TRBJ1-1; D is perhaps TRBD1 (5 bases). The CDR3 covers 13 residues. The germline V gene has CDR1 MNHEY and CDR2 SVGEGT. CDR3 nucleotides: TGTGTCAGCAGTGTATCGGGGCTCACTGAAGCTTTCTTT. Translation gives CVSSVSGLTEAFF.

In this sample, this clonotype turned up many times. The chain couples TRBV4-1 to TRBJ2-5; 8 nucleotides align to TRBD1. J was trimmed by 5 bases and V by 2 bases; bases with no gene match: 7. Germline V gives CDR1 MGHRA, CDR2 YSYEKL. CDR3 length: 15 residues. The CDR3 sequence: CASSQYGQGGETQYF. CDR3 DNA sequence: TGCGCCAGCAGCCAATACGGACAGGGCGGCGAGACCCAGTACTTC.

This clonotype was counted at least ten times. The V and J genes are TRBV5-1 and TRBJ2-2; D is ambiguous. The V gene's germline CDR1 is SGHRS and CDR2 YFSETQ. Trimming removed 0 bases at V and 2 bases at J, with 8 bases between. This CDR3 is built from 15 residues. CDR3 sequence (DNA): TGCGCCAGCAGCTTGGCGAGAGATAACACCGGGGAGCTGTTTTTT. This codes for CASSLARDNTGELFF.

About this clonotype: This could be a read error, since a much larger clone is one nucleotide away. The genes are TRBV7-9 and TRBJ2-1; D unclear. This CDR3 spans 12 amino acids. Germline CDR1 is SEHNR and CDR2 is FQNEAQ (reference sequence). The CDR3: CANSLRYNEQFF. As DNA, the CDR3 is TGTGCCAACAGCTTGCGCTACAATGAGCAGTTCTTC.

This clonotype was seen repeatedly, ten times or more. The CDR3 DNA is TGTGCCAGCAGTCAACACGACCGGGAGACCCAGTACTTC. Translation gives CASSQHDRETQYF. The chain carries TRBV2 and TRBJ2-5; D call uncertain. Germline lookup yields CDR1 SNHLY and CDR2 FYNNEI. The CDR3 covers 13 residues. The V gene lost 5 bases and the J gene lost 5 bases, with 12 bases spanning the gap. Looking up the rest from reference TRBV2 and TRBJ2-5 gives the full variable domain: EPEVTQTPSHQVTQMGQEVILRCVPISNHLYFYWYRQILGQKVEFLVSFYNNEISEKSEIFDDQFSVERPDGSNFTLKIRSTKLEDSAMYFCASSQHDRETQYFGPGTRLLVL.

Details on this clonotype: A far larger clone is one nucleotide away, so this likely arose from a read error. The V and J genes are TRBV11-2 and TRBJ1-1; D is uncertain. V gave up 2 bases and J gave up 0 bases, with 10 bases separating them. CDR3 length: 15 residues. Per germline, CDR1 SGHAT and CDR2 FQNNGV. The CDR3 is CASSLWDVMNTEAFF. The CDR3 DNA reads as TGTGCCAGCAGCTTATGGGATGTGATGAACACTGAAGCTTTCTTT.

This clonotype appeared a few times. With a much larger clone just one base away, this may be a read error. The chain employs TRBV12-3 or TRBV12-4 and TRBJ1-1, with a tentative D call TRBD1 (6 bases). This CDR3 comprises 15 residues. V shed 2 bases and J shed 4 bases, with 14 bases lying between them. For the CDR3, the DNA is TGTGCCAGCAGTTTAAGGGGGATTGGGGGCACTGAAGCTTTCTTT. Protein sequence: CASSLRGIGGTEAFF.

Comment on this clonotype: The likely explanation is a read error, given a far larger clone one base away. Here the CDR3 reads CASSLSLSGSYDDTEYF. DNA for the CDR3: TGTGCCAGCAGTTTATCTCTTAGCGGGAGTTACGACGATACGGAGTATTTT. The rearrangement uses TRBV2 and TRBJ2-3, with 9 bases matching TRBD2. CDR3 length equals 17 residues. Germline-derived CDR1 and CDR2 are SNHLY and FYNNEI. Full variable domain (remainder filled in from reference TRBV2 and TRBJ2-3): EPEVTQTPSHQVTQMGQEVILRCVPISNHLYFYWYRQILGQKVEFLVSFYNNEISEKSEIFDDQFSVERPDGSNFTLKIRSTKLEDSAMYFCASSLSLSGSYDDTEYFGPGTRLTVL.

As regards this clonotype: One junction end does not reproduce the germline sequence, and a read error may be involved. V is TRBV10-2 and J is TRBJ1-1, with D possibly being TRBD1 (5 bases). Germline-derived CDR1 and CDR2 are WSHSY and SAAADI. CDR3 length equals 14 residues. The DNA for the CDR3 is TGCGCCAGCAGTGTTGAGGGGATCGGTTCTGAAGCTTTATTT. It specifies CASSVEGIGSEALF.

The chain recombines TRBV20-1 with TRBJ2-1; D might be TRBD2 (6 bases). The CDR3 covers 14 residues. Germline V lookup: CDR1 DFQATT, CDR2 SNEGSKA (reference sequence). The germline V and J ends were trimmed by 6 bases and 5 bases, with 17 bases remaining between them. The CDR3 sequence: CSAEVLSGDNEQFF. The CDR3 DNA follows: TGCAGTGCGGAGGTACTATCGGGAGACAATGAGCAGTTCTTC.

Judged by abundance, this clonotype is medium-sized. The chain uses TRBV27 and TRBJ2-7; 8 nucleotides align to TRBD1. The CDR3 runs to 14 residues. V trimming: 6 bases; J trimming: 4 bases; junction bases outside the gene matches: 8. Germline CDR1 is MNHEY and CDR2 is SMNVEV (reference sequence). The CDR3 spells CASSTGTGLYEQYF. The CDR3 DNA sequence: TGTGCCAGCAGCACCGGGACAGGTTTATACGAGCAGTACTTC.

There are many counts of this clonotype. The chain employs TRBV5-1 and TRBJ2-7, with D tentatively TRBD1 or TRBD2 (5 bases each). Germline CDR1 and CDR2: SGHRS and YFSETQ. The CDR3 loop spans 14 amino acids. V gave up 7 bases and J gave up 4 bases, with 18 bases separating them. CDR3 nucleotides: TGCGCCAGCGCTTTCGAGGGACCGAGTTACGAGCAGTACTTC. It encodes CASAFEGPSYEQYF. The variable domain in full, completed from reference TRBV5-1 and TRBJ2-7, reads KAGVTQTPRYLIKTRGQQVTLSCSPISGHRSVSWYQQTPGQGLQFLFEYFSETQRNKGNFPGRFSGRQFSNSRSEMNVSTLELGDSALYLCASAFEGPSYEQYFGPGTRLTVT.

The V gene is TRBV20-1, the J gene TRBJ2-7; TRBD2 might be the D (5 bases). The CDR3 spans 13 residues. The V and J ends lost 0 bases and 6 bases respectively, with 12 bases between them. The germline V gene encodes CDR1 DFQATT and CDR2 SNEGSKA (reference sequence). This CDR3 reads CSAREQEVSEQYF. The CDR3 coding sequence is TGCAGTGCTAGAGAGCAGGAGGTCTCCGAGCAGTACTTC.

The rearrangement uses TRBV20-1 and TRBJ2-7; 11 bases map to TRBD2. CDR3 size: 15 residues. Germline CDR1 and CDR2: DFQATT and SNEGSKA (reference sequence). Trimming cost V 3 bases and J 7 bases; bases outside gene matches: 11. CDR3 loop: CSASTGTSGRGEQYF. Here the CDR3 DNA reads TGCAGTGCTAGCACCGGGACTAGCGGAAGGGGGGAGCAGTACTTC.

This chain uses TRBV20-1 with TRBJ2-6, with D perhaps matching TRBD1 (5 bases). The length of the CDR3 is 14 residues. Trimming removed 6 bases at V and 10 bases at J, with 19 bases between. Germline loops: CDR1 DFQATT, CDR2 SNEGSKA (reference sequence). Written as DNA, the CDR3 is TGCAGTGCGTACCAGGGTTCTGGGGATAACGTCCTGACTTTC. Translation: CSAYQGSGDNVLTF.

This clonotype was observed many times. V usage is TRBV2 and J usage is TRBJ2-2, with D perhaps TRBD1 (5 bases). This CDR3 comprises 17 residues. The germline gives CDR1 SNHLY, CDR2 FYNNEI. Trimming shortened V by 6 bases and J by 3 bases, and 20 bases separated the two germline ends. The CDR3 here is CASRRSLVRGDTGELFF. The CDR3 coding sequence is TGTGCCAGCAGGCGCTCCCTGGTTAGGGGCGACACCGGGGAGCTGTTTTTT.

A word on this clonotype: With a far larger clone one base away, a read error is the likely cause. This chain links TRBV7-2 with TRBJ1-2; D is ambiguous. Per germline, CDR1 SGHTA and CDR2 FQGNSA. This CDR3 region has 15 residues. The CDR3, as DNA: TGTGCCAGCAGTGAAGTTGGAGTTACTAACTATGTCTACACCTTC. Its translation: CASSEVGVTNYVYTF.

Comments on this clonotype: One end of the junction fails to match germline, which may point to a read error. The chain couples TRBV3-1 to TRBJ2-1, with 7 bases identical to TRBD2. Germline assignment: CDR1 LGHDT and CDR2 YNNKEL (reference sequence). This CDR3 is built from 13 residues. The CDR3 sequence: CTSSPRLAGEQFF. CDR3 coding DNA: TGTACCAGCAGCCCCAGACTAGCCGGTGAGCAGTTCTTC.

This clonotype was detected many times. The rearrangement links TRBV4-1 to TRBJ1-3, with a tentative D call TRBD1 (6 bases). The length of the CDR3 is 15 residues. Trimming stripped 1 base from V and 0 bases from J, with 7 bases between. Germline V gene data show CDR1 as MGHRA and CDR2 as YSYEKL. CDR3 sequence reads: CASSQVGASGNTIYF. CDR3 DNA sequence: TGCGCCAGCAGCCAAGTGGGGGCCTCTGGAAACACCATATATTTT.

In this sample, this clonotype turned up many times. J is TRBJ2-7 and V is TRBV4-1, with 9 bases identical to TRBD2. CDR3 length: 17 residues. Germline V CDR1 and CDR2: MGHRA, YSYEKL. After removal of 4 bases from V and 4 bases from J, the junction contained 14 bases not matched to a gene. CDR3 sequence: CASSPTLAGLASYEQYF. For the CDR3, the DNA is TGCGCCAGCAGCCCGACACTCGCGGGACTAGCTAGTTACGAGCAGTACTTC.

Ten or more counts support this clonotype. The J gene is TRBJ2-7, the V gene TRBV20-1; possibly TRBD2 for D (6 bases). The germline V gene encodes CDR1 DFQATT and CDR2 SNEGSKA (reference sequence). Trimming removed 6 bases from V and 6 bases from J, with 15 bases in between. CDR3 length: 12 amino acids. As DNA, the CDR3 is TGCAGTGCCGAACGGGGGTTCTCCGAGCAGTACTTC. This gives the protein CSAERGFSEQYF.